The 5 T cell receptor beta chains given below trace back to one sample, sequenced in a study of blood T cell repertoires in COVID-19. Here immunoSEQ multiplex PCR was the method, and the copy in TCRdb shows in-frame clones only, minus some. The sample records about 330,000 clones, about 87% being singletons. Sequenced sample: peripheral blood. The receptors were gathered from a man aged 25-45 years with COVID-19, enrolled during active disease.

This chain links TRBV19 with TRBJ1-2; D call uncertain. The germline V gene encodes CDR1 LNHDA and CDR2 SQIVND (reference sequence). V dropped 10 bases and J dropped 0 bases, with 6 bases sitting between them. The CDR3 is 11 amino acids. CDR3 nucleotide sequence: TGTGCCACCACAGCTAACTATGGCTACACCTTC. It codes for CATTANYGYTF.

J is TRBJ2-1 and V is TRBV7-2; 8 bases are a match to TRBD2. The J segment lost 2 bases and the V segment lost 5 bases, leaving 5 bases of the junction unmatched. CDR1 is SGHTA, CDR2 FQGNSA, per germline. This CDR3 is 15 amino acids long. Here the CDR3 reads CASSAGREAYNEQFF. Here the CDR3 DNA reads TGTGCCAGCAGCGCCGGGAGGGAGGCCTACAATGAGCAGTTCTTC.

CDR3 sequence: CASSLQRGLRETQYF. In DNA form, the CDR3 reads TGTGCCAGCAGTCTCCAGAGGGGGCTGAGGGAGACCCAGTACTTC. The chain combines TRBV28 with TRBJ2-5, with TRBD1 matching over 7 bases. The CDR3 is 15 amino acids. The V and J ends lost 5 bases and 5 bases, in that order; junction bases with no gene match: 11. Germline V gene sequence: CDR1 MDHEN, CDR2 SYDVKM.

The V call is TRBV20-1, the J call TRBJ2-1; unclear D gene. This CDR3 region has 11 residues. V was shortened by 5 bases and J by 4 bases, with 6 bases between the two germline ends. Germline V gene data show CDR1 as DFQATT and CDR2 as SNEGSKA (reference sequence). The CDR3 protein is CSAEQYNEQFF. CDR3 sequence (DNA): TGCAGTGCTGAACAGTACAATGAGCAGTTCTTC.

V usage is TRBV5-1 and J usage is TRBJ2-7; tentative D call: TRBD1 (6 bases). The V and J ends lost 0 bases and 4 bases respectively, with 14 bases between them. The CDR3 is 15 amino acids. Germline lookup yields CDR1 SGHRS and CDR2 YFSETQ. The CDR3 region has the DNA TGCGCCAGCAGCTTGGTACAGGGAGAGGGTTACGAGCAGTACTTC. It is translated as CASSLVQGEGYEQYF.